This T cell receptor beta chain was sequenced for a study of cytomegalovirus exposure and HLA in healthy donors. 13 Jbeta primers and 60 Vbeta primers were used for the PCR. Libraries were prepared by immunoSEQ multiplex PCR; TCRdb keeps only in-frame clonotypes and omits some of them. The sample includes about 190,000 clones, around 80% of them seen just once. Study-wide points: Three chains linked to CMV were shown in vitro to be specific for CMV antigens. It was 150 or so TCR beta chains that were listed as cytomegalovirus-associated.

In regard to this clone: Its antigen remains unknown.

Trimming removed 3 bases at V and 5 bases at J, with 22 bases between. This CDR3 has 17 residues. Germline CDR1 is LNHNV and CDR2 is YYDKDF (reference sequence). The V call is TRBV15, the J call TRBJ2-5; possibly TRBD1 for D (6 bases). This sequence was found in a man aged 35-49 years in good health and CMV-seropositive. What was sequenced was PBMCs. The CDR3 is CATSRRTRTTQGETQYF. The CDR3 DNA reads TGTGCCACCAGCAGGAGGACCAGGACAACTCAGGGGGAGACCCAGTACTTC. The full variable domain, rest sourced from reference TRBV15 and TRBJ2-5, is DAMVIQNPRYQVTQFGKPVTLSCSQTLNHNVMYWYQQKSSQAPKLLFHYYDKDFNNEADTPDNFQSRRPNTSFCFLDIRSPGLGDTAMYLCATSRRTRTTQGETQYFGPGTRLLVL.